This TCR beta chain was captured by sequencing in a study of blood T cell repertoires in COVID-19. Study overall: Samples came from the United States, Italy and Spain, spanning acute and convalescent COVID-19. PBMCs, B-cell-depleted T cells, or T cells provided the cDNA or gDNA that made up the material.

How the authors handled the data: For nucleated cells, counts were estimated from reference gene primer amplification. The repertoire was sequenced with immunoSEQ multiplex PCR; TCRdb's copy has only in-frame clones and lacks some. For V, J and clone size, that table is used; D and trimming come from the DNA. In the table there are 150,000 to 200,000 clones, 70% to 90% of which are singletons. Per germline, CDR1 SGHRS and CDR2 YFSETQ. The CDR3 has 13 residues. V lost 2 bases, J lost 8 bases, and 1 base stayed unmatched. The clonotype was recovered from a person aged 65 to 85 with COVID-19, enrolled during active disease. The sequenced material came from peripheral blood. This chain uses TRBV5-1 with TRBJ1-3, with 10 bases identical to TRBD1. The CDR3 DNA reads as TGCGCCAGCAGCTTCGGACAGGGGGACACCATATATTTT. Translating gives CASSFGQGDTIYF.